Below, 14 T cell receptor beta chains from the same sample are listed, as sequenced in a study of T cells after yellow fever vaccination. TCRdb independently ran MiXCR on the 5' RACE reads; one entry per CDR3 protein. This sample has some 560,000 distinct CDR3 sequences, with under 25% found just once. The sample consisted of PBMCs, taken 15 days after the yellow fever booster vaccination. The receptor set was obtained from a man between 25 and 39 years old who received the YFV17D yellow fever vaccine.

This clonotype has just a few counts. V gene TRBV27 combines with J gene TRBJ2-5; D might be TRBD1 (5 bases). Trimming left V 0 bases short and J 5 bases short, with 13 bases between. The CDR3 sequence is 15 residues long. Germline CDR1 reads MNHEY; CDR2 reads SMNVEV (reference sequence). For the CDR3, the DNA is TGTGCCAGCAGTTTATCTATCGGGTGGGGCGAGACCCAGTACTTC. It is translated as CASSLSIGWGETQYF.

V is TRBV29-1 and J is TRBJ1-1; D gene unclear. CDR3 size: 11 residues. The germline CDR1 and CDR2 sequences are SQVTM and ANQGSEA. The V gene lost 4 bases and the J gene lost 1 base, with 4 bases spanning the gap. The CDR3 loop reads CSVVSNTEAFF. For the CDR3, the DNA is TGCAGCGTTGTTTCGAACACTGAAGCTTTCTTT.

The chain combines TRBV7-9 with TRBJ2-1, with 9 bases identical to TRBD1. Unmatched junction bases numbered 4, after V lost 10 bases and J lost 3 bases. The CDR3 is 13 amino acids. Germline assignment: CDR1 SEHNR and CDR2 FQNEAQ (reference sequence). As DNA, the CDR3 is TGTGCCACCGGGGGACAGGGCTACAATGAGCAGTTCTTC. Amino acid sequence: CATGGQGYNEQFF.

The chain employs TRBV5-6 and TRBJ2-6; D remains ambiguous. This CDR3 is built from 15 residues. Germline-derived CDR1 and CDR2 are SGHDT and YYEEEE. Trimming removed 1 base from V and 6 bases from J, with 11 bases in between. The CDR3 is CASSLLGGEANVLTF. DNA for the CDR3: TGTGCCAGCAGCTTGTTGGGTGGTGAGGCCAACGTCCTGACTTTC.

At least ten counts were recorded for this clonotype. V usage is TRBV9 and J usage is TRBJ2-7; TRBD2 matches 7 bases. The V segment lost 3 bases and the J segment 5 bases; nucleotides outside the gene matches: 20. Germline CDR1 SGDLS, CDR2 YYNGEE. The CDR3 covers 18 residues. The chain's CDR3 is CASSAKSSGKTVDHEQYF. The CDR3 coding sequence is TGTGCCAGCAGCGCAAAATCTAGCGGTAAGACGGTCGACCACGAGCAGTACTTC.

The CDR3 spells CASRRGQVWTNYGYTF. For the CDR3, the DNA is TGTGCCAGCAGAAGGGGCCAGGTCTGGACAAACTATGGCTACACCTTC. This chain joins TRBV6-1 and TRBJ1-2, with D possibly TRBD1 on 5 matching bases. Germline lookup yields CDR1 MNHNS and CDR2 SASEGT. The V and J ends lost 6 bases and 2 bases respectively, with 19 bases between them. The length of the CDR3 is 16 residues.

As concerns this clonotype: A read error is possible here, since a much larger clone lies one base away. The chain uses TRBV11-3 and TRBJ1-1, with 8 positions matching TRBD1. V trimming: 3 bases; J trimming: 4 bases; junction bases outside the gene matches: 1. CDR1 and CDR2 (germline): SGHNT, YENEEA. This CDR3 region has 13 residues. CDR3 sequence: CASSFDRGTEAFF. CDR3 nucleotide sequence: TGTGCCAGCAGCTTCGACAGGGGCACTGAAGCTTTCTTT.

This clonotype was recorded at least ten times. The chain joins TRBV7-8 to TRBJ2-2; no clear D. Trimming took off 6 bases at V and 1 base at J, with 9 bases between the two ends. This CDR3 region has 14 residues. Germline CDR1 SGHVS, CDR2 FQNEAQ. CDR3 coding DNA: TGTGCCAGCAGAAAAACGGAGAACACCGGGGAGCTGTTTTTT. Translation: CASRKTENTGELFF.

The sample holds a few counts of this clonotype. V usage is TRBV20-1 and J usage is TRBJ2-7; D gene unclear. V was clipped by 0 bases and J by 7 bases, with 7 bases between them. Germline V gene sequence: CDR1 DFQATT, CDR2 SNEGSKA (reference sequence). The CDR3 loop spans 11 amino acids. The CDR3 DNA follows: TGCAGTGCTAGAGAGGATGGGGAGCAGTACTTC. Its translation: CSAREDGEQYF.

Here the CDR3 reads CSAGTSGSSTDTQYF. CDR3 coding DNA: TGCAGTGCCGGGACTAGCGGGAGTTCCACAGATACGCAGTATTTT. This chain links TRBV20-1 with TRBJ2-3; TRBD2 agrees at 14 bases. The CDR3 consists of 15 residues. V shed 6 bases, J shed 2 bases, and the junction held 4 bases outside the gene matches. Germline V gives CDR1 DFQATT, CDR2 SNEGSKA (reference sequence).

The genes are TRBV29-1 and TRBJ2-5; D is ambiguous. The CDR3 length is 12 residues. Germline CDR1 SQVTM, CDR2 ANQGSEA. CDR3 loop: CSALERLETQYF. The CDR3 bases are TGCAGTGCTCTCGAGAGGCTAGAGACCCAGTACTTC.

Ten or more counts support this clonotype. The chain has TRBV15 and TRBJ2-3; 8 bases are shared with TRBD2. CDR1 and CDR2 from the germline V gene are LNHNV and YYDKDF (reference sequence). J gave up 6 bases and V 4 bases, and 6 bases lay outside the gene matches. The CDR3 length is 14 residues. The CDR3 protein is CATSKGREADTQYF. CDR3 coding DNA: TGTGCCACCAGCAAGGGGCGGGAGGCCGATACGCAGTATTTT. Looking up the rest from reference TRBV15 and TRBJ2-3 gives the full variable domain: DAMVIQNPRYQVTQFGKPVTLSCSQTLNHNVMYWYQQKSSQAPKLLFHYYDKDFNNEADTPDNFQSRRPNTSFCFLDIRSPGLGDTAMYLCATSKGREADTQYFGPGTRLTVL.

This clonotype was detected once. CDR3 protein: CASSQDPVKSLSGNTIYF. In nucleotides, the CDR3 is TGCGCCAGCAGCCAAGATCCTGTTAAGAGCCTCTCTGGAAACACCATATATTTT. The chain recombines TRBV4-3 with TRBJ1-3; D is uncertain. Germline loops: CDR1 LGHNA, CDR2 YSLEER. The CDR3 totals 18 residues. The V gene lost 0 bases and the J gene lost 0 bases, with 15 bases spanning the gap.

The chain joins TRBV21-1 to TRBJ2-3; the table's D call TRBD1 went unverified against the DNA. TRBV21-1 is a known pseudogene. CDR3 length: 15 residues. CDR3 sequence (DNA): TGTGCCAGCTCCTTCCAGGACAGGGGCCCAGATACGCAGTATTTT. Encoded protein: CASSFQDRGPDTQYF.